A selection of T cell receptor beta chains follows, all from one sample in a study of T cells in Graves' hyperthyroidism and ophthalmopathy. TCRdb ran MiXCR on the multiplex PCR reads and lists one entry per CDR3 protein. Found here are nearly 600,000 distinct CDR3 sequences, roughly 13% of them singletons; the top ten hold less than 6%. Sequencing input: blood. Every receptor here comes from a woman aged 30 to 39 with Graves' hyperthyroidism that later progressed to Graves' ophthalmopathy. The CDR3 runs from the conserved cysteine through the conserved F or W. The D gene is left open where the match is weak. The size entry is marked missing in some rows and otherwise reads once, few, many or a size class.

CDR3 DNA	CDR3 protein	V gene	J gene	clone size	D gene
TGCGCCAGCAGCCAGGCCGCTTTAGCGGGGCGCACAGATACGCAGTATTTT	CASSQAALAGRTDTQYF	TRBV4-3	TRBJ2-3	few	TRBD2
TGTGCCATCAGTGATCCAGGGGGCACTGAAGCTTTCTTT	CAISDPGGTEAFF	TRBV10-3	TRBJ1-1	many	TRBD1
TGTGCCAGCAGTCTTGGGGGGGATGGCTCACCCCTCCACTTT	CASSLGGDGSPLHF	TRBV6-1	TRBJ1-6	many	NA
TGTGCCACCAGCTCCTCCCTTGGGCCGCTATCCTACGAGCAGTACTTC	CATSSSLGPLSYEQYF	TRBV24-1	TRBJ2-7	many	NA
TGTGCCAGTGGACAGGGGGCTTTTGGGGCCAACGTCCTGACTTTC	CASGQGAFGANVLTF	TRBV27	TRBJ2-6	many	TRBD1
TGCAGTACCTTCGGGGACCCAGCCTACACAGATACGCAGTATTTT	CSTFGDPAYTDTQYF	TRBV20-1	TRBJ2-3	many	NA
TGTGCCACCAGTGATTTGCAGGATGAGCAGTTCTTC	CATSDLQDEQFF	TRBV24-1	TRBJ2-1	few	NA
TGCGCCAGCAAGGCCTTAGCGGGAGGGGACTACGAGCAGTACTTC	CASKALAGGDYEQYF	TRBV5-1	TRBJ2-7	many	TRBD2
TGTGCCAGCAGTTCCGAAAGGGTGGGGAGGGTCTACAATGAGCAGTTCTTC	CASSSERVGRVYNEQFF	TRBV6-1	TRBJ2-1	many	TRBD2
TGTGCCAGCAGCTTAGTTTTAGGGGGAGGAACCAAAAACATTCAGTACTTC	CASSLVLGGGTKNIQYF	TRBV11-2	TRBJ2-4	NA	NA
TGTGCCAGCAGAAGCCCATCCCTAGGCATCACCACTGAAGCTTTCTTT	CASRSPSLGITTEAFF	TRBV28	TRBJ1-1	many	NA
TGTGCCAGCAGCTTGTTCGTGACGGGGCACACCGGGGAGCTGTTTTTT	CASSLFVTGHTGELFF	TRBV7-9	TRBJ2-2	NA	NA
TGTGCCAGCTCGTGGGACCGAGACACTGAAGCTTTCTTT	CASSWDRDTEAFF	TRBV18	TRBJ1-1	many	NA
TGCAGCGCCCGGACAGGGGGAGCGGCTGAAGCTTTCTTT	CSARTGGAAEAFF	TRBV29-1	TRBJ1-1	many	TRBD1
TGTGCCAGCAGCCAAGAACTAGCGGGAGGGAGAGAGACCCAGTACTTC	CASSQELAGGRETQYF	TRBV4-2	TRBJ2-5	many	TRBD2
TGTGCCAGCAGCTTAAAGGGTACTGAAGCTTTCTTT	CASSLKGTEAFF	TRBV6-1	TRBJ1-1	many	NA
TGTGCCAGCAGCCAAGAAGTAGCGGGGGGGGTTGGGTCCTACAATGAGCAGTTCTTC	CASSQEVAGGVGSYNEQFF	TRBV4-2	TRBJ2-1	NA	TRBD2
TGCAGCGTTGAAGAAGGAGGACCTGGGGCCAACGTCCTGACTTTC	CSVEEGGPGANVLTF	TRBV29-1	TRBJ2-6	few	NA
TGCAGCGGACGGGGGGCAGATAACACCGGGGAGCTGTTTTTT	CSGRGADNTGELFF	TRBV29-1	TRBJ2-2	few	NA
TGTGCCAGCAGCTTAGGTGCGGGAGGGGTCGATGAGCAGTTCTTC	CASSLGAGGVDEQFF	TRBV7-9	TRBJ2-1	NA	TRBD2
TGTGCCAGCAGTTTGGCCAGGGGCTCTGGAAACACCATATATTTT	CASSLARGSGNTIYF	TRBV12-3/TRBV12-4	TRBJ1-3	many	NA
TGTGCCAGCATCCCTCAGGGGGCTGACAATCAGCCCCAGCATTTT	CASIPQGADNQPQHF	TRBV28	TRBJ1-5	few	TRBD1
TGTGCCAGCAGTTTTCTGGAGGGGGAGCTGTTTTTT	CASSFLEGELFF	TRBV28	TRBJ2-2	NA	NA
TGTGCCACCCTAACCGGAGGGCTGAACACTGAAGCTTTCTTT	CATLTGGLNTEAFF	TRBV19	TRBJ1-1	many	NA
TGCGCCAGCAGCCAGGTTTGGGGTCAGCCCCAGCATTTT	CASSQVWGQPQHF	TRBV4-3	TRBJ1-5	few	NA
TGCGCCAGCAGCTTCGGACGGAACCAAGAGACCCAGTACTTC	CASSFGRNQETQYF	TRBV5-1	TRBJ2-5	many	NA
TGTGCCAGTAGTGCCGGACTGGGCCTCTACGAGCAGTACTTC	CASSAGLGLYEQYF	TRBV19	TRBJ2-7	NA	NA
TGTGCCAGCTCATATGGTCGGAACACCGGGGAGCTGTTTTTT	CASSYGRNTGELFF	TRBV18	TRBJ2-2	few	NA
TGCGCCAGCAGCTCCTCGACAGGGGAGGGATATGGCTACACCTTC	CASSSSTGEGYGYTF	TRBV5-1	TRBJ1-2	many	TRBD1
TGTGCCAGCAGGGGCCTCAGTCCCGAGACCCAGTACTTC	CASRGLSPETQYF	TRBV2	TRBJ2-5	few	NA
TGTGCCAGCACACCCTCCGCAGGGCAGGCACCCCTCCACTTT	CASTPSAGQAPLHF	TRBV7-8	TRBJ1-6	NA	NA
TGTGCCAGTAGTATAGCCGGCGGGAGCAGCCACGAGCAGTACTTC	CASSIAGGSSHEQYF	TRBV19	TRBJ2-7	NA	TRBD2
TGTGCCAGCAGTTACTCCATACCAATTAGCGGGAGATCCCCAGATACGCAGTATTTT	CASSYSIPISGRSPDTQYF	TRBV2	TRBJ2-3	many	TRBD2
TGTGCCAGCAGCACCGCGGCCGGGGGTTTAGGTCAGCCCCAGCATTTT	CASSTAAGGLGQPQHF	TRBV11-2	TRBJ1-5	many	NA
TGCAGCGTTACTAGGACAGGGAGTAATGAAAAACTGTTTTTT	CSVTRTGSNEKLFF	TRBV29-1	TRBJ1-4	many	TRBD1
TGTGCCAGCAGTTTACCCCTTGAGGGATGGGGCACTGAAGCTTTCTTT	CASSLPLEGWGTEAFF	TRBV28	TRBJ1-1	many	NA
TGCAGCGTTTCACTGACTAGCGGCCCCTACGAGCAGTACTTC	CSVSLTSGPYEQYF	TRBV29-1	TRBJ2-7	few	TRBD2
TGTGCCAGCAGCATCGCAGGGGACGGAGAGACCCAGTACTTC	CASSIAGDGETQYF	TRBV11-2	TRBJ2-5	many	NA
TGTGCCAGCAGCTTAACAGGAGTAGCGGGAGGGCCCCCATACAATGAGCAGTTCTTC	CASSLTGVAGGPPYNEQFF	TRBV7-3	TRBJ2-1	many	TRBD2
TGCAGTGCTAGAGATCTGAGACAGAGGGGCACTGAAGCTTTCTTT	CSARDLRQRGTEAFF	TRBV20-1	TRBJ1-1	many	NA
TGTGCCAGCAGTTTATCGTGGCTAGCCGGGTCCTACGAGACCCAGTACTTC	CASSLSWLAGSYETQYF	TRBV27	TRBJ2-5	many	NA
TGTGCCATCGCGGTGGCACAACAAGAGACCCAGTACTTC	CAIAVAQQETQYF	TRBV10-3	TRBJ2-5	many	NA
TGCAGTGCTAGAGGCCTAGACTTAACAGATACGCAGTATTTT	CSARGLDLTDTQYF	TRBV20-1	TRBJ2-3	many	NA
TGTGCCAGCAGTTTAGGCAGGAGCCGCGACGAGCAGTACTTC	CASSLGRSRDEQYF	TRBV28	TRBJ2-7	many	NA
TGTGCCAGCTCACCGAGGGGGAGCGGTGAAAAACTGTTTTTT	CASSPRGSGEKLFF	TRBV18	TRBJ1-4	many	NA
TGTGCCAGCAGCCGCGGAAATCTGAACACTGAAGCTTTCTTT	CASSRGNLNTEAFF	TRBV11-2	TRBJ1-1	many	NA
TGCAGTGCTGTAGCCAGAGGACTAGCGGGCTGGTACCAAGAGACCCAGTACTTC	CSAVARGLAGWYQETQYF	TRBV20-1	TRBJ2-5	few	TRBD2
TGTGCCAGCAGTGAAAGGGGGGGCAGGGGAGGCGAGCAGTACTTC	CASSERGGRGGEQYF	TRBV6-1	TRBJ2-7	many	NA
TGTGCCAGCTCACTGACCGGGACCCAAGGGATCGAAGCTTTCTTT	CASSLTGTQGIEAFF	TRBV18	TRBJ1-1	many	NA
TGTGCCAGCAGTTCGAGAACATCCCCCGGGACAGGGTTATACGAGCAGTACTTC	CASSSRTSPGTGLYEQYF	TRBV27	TRBJ2-7	many	TRBD1
TGTGCCAGCAGCTTACGCCGACTAGCGATAGATACGCAGTATTTT	CASSLRRLAIDTQYF	TRBV7-2	TRBJ2-3	many	TRBD2
TGTGCCATCAGTGAGGGCGCTGGGTTCGGGAACACTGAAGCTTTCTTT	CAISEGAGFGNTEAFF	TRBV10-3	TRBJ1-1	many	NA
TGTGCCAGCAGTTACCCTAGCGAGGGCACCGGGGAGCTGTTTTTT	CASSYPSEGTGELFF	TRBV6-2/TRBV6-3	TRBJ2-2	many	NA
TGCGCCAGCAGCCAAACCCCTAGCGGGAGGTCAGATACGCAGTATTTT	CASSQTPSGRSDTQYF	TRBV4-1	TRBJ2-3	NA	TRBD2